A single T cell receptor beta chain is shown here with its context. This sample stems from a study of siplizumab effects on memory and regulatory T cells. The CDR3 extends over 16 amino acids. After removal of 4 bases from V and 0 bases from J, the junction contained 6 bases not matched to a gene. Per the germline V gene, CDR1 is SGDLS and CDR2 is YYNGEE. The table came from immunoSEQ multiplex PCR; TCRdb's copy has only in-frame clones and leaves some out. The top ten hold under 0.7% of the sample, which has some 100,000 clones, about 93% seen once. The source of this sequence is a human donor in good health. This chain uses TRBV9 with TRBJ2-3, with 9 bases identical to TRBD2. The specimen was Tregs sorted from blood. CDR3 protein: CASSLRLAASTDTQYF. CDR3 nucleotides: TGTGCCAGCAGCCTGCGACTAGCGGCTAGCACAGATACGCAGTATTTT.